This TCR beta chain was retrieved from a study of T cells in Graves' hyperthyroidism and ophthalmopathy. Turning to this clonotype: Its antigen is unidentified.

Lactation, pregnancy, other autoimmune disease or uncontrolled infection excluded patients. Orbital computed tomography, thyroid ultrasound, serum thyroxine and TRAb, and clinical symptoms together informed the diagnoses. Study outcomes and limitations: Blood held most thyroid clonotypes expanded above 0.001 frequency. Ophthalmopathy, which appeared later, was predicted by the model a median about 6 months before onset.

Regions amplified from RNA transcripts were the TCR beta CDR3 regions. The primer set for the first-round RT-PCR of the TCR CDR3 was HTBI. TCRdb passed the multiplex PCR reads through MiXCR, listing each CDR3 protein once. The sample has about 640,000 distinct CDR3 sequences; roughly 46% are singletons. The source is an adult man with Graves' disease, either hyperthyroidism or ophthalmopathy (not recorded which). Sequenced material: peripheral blood or thyroid tissue (not recorded which).

The DNA for the CDR3 is TGCAGTGCTAGAGACGCAGGCAGGCCCGGACGATCCTACGAGCAGTACTTC. Amino acids: CSARDAGRPGRSYEQYF. The rearrangement uses TRBV20-1 and TRBJ2-7; D is unclear. This CDR3 comprises 17 residues. The V and J ends lost 0 bases and 1 base respectively, with 19 bases between them. Germline CDR1 reads DFQATT; CDR2 reads SNEGSKA (reference sequence).